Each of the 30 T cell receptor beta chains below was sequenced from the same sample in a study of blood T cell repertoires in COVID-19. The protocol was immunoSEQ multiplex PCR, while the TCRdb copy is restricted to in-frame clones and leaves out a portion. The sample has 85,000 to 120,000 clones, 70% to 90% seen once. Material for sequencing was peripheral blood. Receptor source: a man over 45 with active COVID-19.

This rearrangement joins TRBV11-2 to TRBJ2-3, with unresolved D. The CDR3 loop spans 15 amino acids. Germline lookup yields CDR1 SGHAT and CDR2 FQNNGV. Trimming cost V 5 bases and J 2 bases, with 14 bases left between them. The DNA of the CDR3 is TGTGCCAGCAGCCCAACCTGGCGGAACACAGATACGCAGTATTTT. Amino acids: CASSPTWRNTDTQYF.

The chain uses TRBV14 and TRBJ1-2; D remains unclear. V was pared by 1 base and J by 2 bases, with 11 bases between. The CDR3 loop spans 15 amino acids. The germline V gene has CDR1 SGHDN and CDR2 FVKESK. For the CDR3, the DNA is TGTGCCAGCAGCCAAGTACGGGGTCCCAACTATGGCTACACCTTC. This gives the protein CASSQVRGPNYGYTF.

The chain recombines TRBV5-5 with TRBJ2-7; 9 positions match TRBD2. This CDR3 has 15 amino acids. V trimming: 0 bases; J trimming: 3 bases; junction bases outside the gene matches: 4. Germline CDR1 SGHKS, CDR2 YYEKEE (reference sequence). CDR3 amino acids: CASSLGLAGLYEQYF. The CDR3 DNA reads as TGTGCCAGCAGCTTGGGGCTAGCGGGACTCTACGAGCAGTACTTC. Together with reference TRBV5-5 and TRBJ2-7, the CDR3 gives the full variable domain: DAGVTQSPTHLIKTRGQQVTLRCSPISGHKSVSWYQQVLGQGPQFIFQYYEKEERGRGNFPDRFSARQFPNYSSELNVNALLLGDSALYLCASSLGLAGLYEQYFGPGTRLTVT.

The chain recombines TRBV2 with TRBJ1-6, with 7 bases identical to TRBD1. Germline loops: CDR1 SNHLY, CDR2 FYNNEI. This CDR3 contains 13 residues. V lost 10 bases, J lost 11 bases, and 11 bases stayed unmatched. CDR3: CATRGTVQAPLHF. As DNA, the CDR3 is TGTGCCACCAGGGGGACAGTTCAGGCACCCCTCCACTTT. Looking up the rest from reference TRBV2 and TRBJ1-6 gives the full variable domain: EPEVTQTPSHQVTQMGQEVILRCVPISNHLYFYWYRQILGQKVEFLVSFYNNEISEKSEIFDDQFSVERPDGSNFTLKIRSTKLEDSAMYFCATRGTVQAPLHFGNGTRLTVT.

DNA of the CDR3: TGTGCCAGCAGTGACCGGTCGTTGAGGGGGGCCAACGTCCTGACTTTC. It codes for CASSDRSLRGANVLTF. The V gene is TRBV2, the J gene TRBJ2-6; the D is unclear. This CDR3 is built from 16 residues. Germline V lookup: CDR1 SNHLY, CDR2 FYNNEI. V was cut by 3 bases and J by 4 bases, with 13 bases left in between.

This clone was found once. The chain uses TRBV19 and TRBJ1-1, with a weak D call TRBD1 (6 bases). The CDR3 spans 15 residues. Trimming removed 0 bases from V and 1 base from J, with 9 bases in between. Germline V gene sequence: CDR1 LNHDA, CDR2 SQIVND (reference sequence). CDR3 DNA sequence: TGTGCCAGTAGTATAGATCCGGGACAGAACACTGAAGCTTTCTTT. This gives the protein CASSIDPGQNTEAFF.

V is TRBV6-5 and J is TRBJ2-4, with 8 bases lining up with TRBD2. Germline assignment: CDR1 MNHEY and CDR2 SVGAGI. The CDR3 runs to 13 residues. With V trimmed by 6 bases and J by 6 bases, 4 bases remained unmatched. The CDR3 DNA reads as TGTGCCAGCAGGGGGACTAGAGCAAACATTCAGTACTTC. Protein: CASRGTRANIQYF.

This chain's CDR3 is CSVESGVMGGYTF. Here the CDR3 DNA reads TGCAGCGTTGAGTCGGGGGTGATGGGTGGCTACACCTTC. This rearrangement joins TRBV29-1 to TRBJ1-2; TRBD1 is a possible D gene (5 bases). The V gene's germline CDR1 is SQVTM and CDR2 ANQGSEA. The CDR3 length is 13 residues. Trimming left V 3 bases short and J 7 bases short, with 15 bases between.

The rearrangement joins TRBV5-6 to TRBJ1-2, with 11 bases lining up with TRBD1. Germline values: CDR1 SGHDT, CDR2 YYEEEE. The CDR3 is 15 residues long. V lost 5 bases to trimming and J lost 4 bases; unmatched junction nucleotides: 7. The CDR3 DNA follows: TGTGCCAGCAGTCTGGACAGGGGGCTCCCCTATGGCTACACCTTC. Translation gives CASSLDRGLPYGYTF.

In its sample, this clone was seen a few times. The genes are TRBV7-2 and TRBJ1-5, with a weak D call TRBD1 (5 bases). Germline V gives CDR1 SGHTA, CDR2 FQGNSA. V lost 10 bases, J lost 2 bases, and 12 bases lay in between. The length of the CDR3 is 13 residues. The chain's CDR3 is CATGVGGNQPQHF. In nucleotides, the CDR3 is TGTGCCACCGGAGTAGGGGGCAATCAGCCCCAGCATTTT.

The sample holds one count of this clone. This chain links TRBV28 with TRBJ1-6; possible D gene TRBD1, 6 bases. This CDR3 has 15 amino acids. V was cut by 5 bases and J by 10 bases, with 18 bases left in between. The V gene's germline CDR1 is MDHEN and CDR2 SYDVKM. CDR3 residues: CASSQGGGLTSPLHF. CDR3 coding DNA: TGTGCCAGCAGTCAAGGGGGGGGTTTAACGTCACCCCTCCACTTT.

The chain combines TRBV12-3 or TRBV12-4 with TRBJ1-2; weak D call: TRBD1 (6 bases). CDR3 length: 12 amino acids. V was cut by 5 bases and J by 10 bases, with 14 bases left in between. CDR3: CASSELGHDYTF. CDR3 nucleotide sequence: TGTGCCAGCAGTGAGTTGGGACACGACTACACCTTC.

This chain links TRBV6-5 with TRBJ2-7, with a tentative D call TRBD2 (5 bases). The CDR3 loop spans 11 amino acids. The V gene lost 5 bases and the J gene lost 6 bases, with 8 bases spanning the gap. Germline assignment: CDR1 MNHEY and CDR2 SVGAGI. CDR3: CASSRGSEQYF. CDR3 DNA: TGTGCCAGCAGTCGGGGTTCCGAGCAGTACTTC.

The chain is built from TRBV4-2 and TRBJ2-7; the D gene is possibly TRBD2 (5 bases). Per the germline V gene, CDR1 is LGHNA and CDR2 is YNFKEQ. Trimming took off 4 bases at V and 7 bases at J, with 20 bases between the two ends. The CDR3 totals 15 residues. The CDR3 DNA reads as TGTGCCAGCAGCCCCGGGTCCTTATTTAGCGAGGAGCAGTACTTC. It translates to CASSPGSLFSEEQYF.

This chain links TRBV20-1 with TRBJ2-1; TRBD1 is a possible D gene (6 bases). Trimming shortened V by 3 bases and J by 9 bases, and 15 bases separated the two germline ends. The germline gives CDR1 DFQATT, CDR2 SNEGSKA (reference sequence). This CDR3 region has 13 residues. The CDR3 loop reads CSASRTADGEQFF. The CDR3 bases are TGCAGTGCTAGTAGGACAGCGGACGGTGAGCAGTTCTTC.

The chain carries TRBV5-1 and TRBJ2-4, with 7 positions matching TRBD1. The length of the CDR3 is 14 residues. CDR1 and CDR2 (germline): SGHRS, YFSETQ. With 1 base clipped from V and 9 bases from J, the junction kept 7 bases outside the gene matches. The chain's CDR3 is CASSLRGGGGIQYF. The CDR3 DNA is TGCGCCAGCAGCTTGAGAGGGGGCGGTGGCATTCAGTACTTC.

The CDR3 sequence is CASSQSPGENEKLFF. The CDR3 region has the DNA TGCGCCAGCAGCCAAAGTCCCGGGGAAAATGAAAAACTGTTTTTT. This chain joins TRBV4-3 and TRBJ1-4; D remains unclear. With 2 bases removed from V and 5 bases from J, the gap between germline ends came to 12 bases. Germline CDR1 reads LGHNA; CDR2 reads YSLEER. This CDR3 is 15 amino acids long.

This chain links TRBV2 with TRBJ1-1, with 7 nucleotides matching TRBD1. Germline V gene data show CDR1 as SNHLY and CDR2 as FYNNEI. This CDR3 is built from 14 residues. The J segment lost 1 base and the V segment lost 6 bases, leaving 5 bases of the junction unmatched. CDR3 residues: CASRPRQGNTEAFF. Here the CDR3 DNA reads TGTGCCAGCAGACCTAGACAGGGGAACACTGAAGCTTTCTTT.

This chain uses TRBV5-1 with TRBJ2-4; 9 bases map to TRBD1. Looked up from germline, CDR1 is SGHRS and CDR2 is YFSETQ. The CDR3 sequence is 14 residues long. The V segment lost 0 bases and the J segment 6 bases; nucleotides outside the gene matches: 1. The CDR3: CASSLEDRGNIQYF. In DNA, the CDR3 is TGCGCCAGCAGCTTGGAGGACAGGGGAAACATTCAGTACTTC.

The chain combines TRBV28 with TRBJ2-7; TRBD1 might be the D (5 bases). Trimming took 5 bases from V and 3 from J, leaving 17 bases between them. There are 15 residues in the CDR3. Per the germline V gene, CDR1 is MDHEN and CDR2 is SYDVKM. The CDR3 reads CASSPTGRAVYEQYF. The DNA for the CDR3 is TGTGCCAGCAGTCCTACAGGCCGGGCCGTCTACGAGCAGTACTTC.

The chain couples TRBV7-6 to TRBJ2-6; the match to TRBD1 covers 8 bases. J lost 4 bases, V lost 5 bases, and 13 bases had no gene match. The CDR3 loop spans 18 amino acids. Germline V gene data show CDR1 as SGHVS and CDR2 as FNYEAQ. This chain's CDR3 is CASSPLEQGGLGANVLTF. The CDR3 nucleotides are TGTGCCAGCAGCCCCCTCGAACAGGGGGGCCTCGGGGCCAACGTCCTGACTTTC. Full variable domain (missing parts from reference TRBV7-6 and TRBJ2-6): GAGVSQSPRYKVTKRGQDVALRCDPISGHVSLYWYRQALGQGPEFLTYFNYEAQQDKSGLPNDRFSAERPEGSISTLTIQRTEQRDSAMYRCASSPLEQGGLGANVLTFGAGSRLTVL.

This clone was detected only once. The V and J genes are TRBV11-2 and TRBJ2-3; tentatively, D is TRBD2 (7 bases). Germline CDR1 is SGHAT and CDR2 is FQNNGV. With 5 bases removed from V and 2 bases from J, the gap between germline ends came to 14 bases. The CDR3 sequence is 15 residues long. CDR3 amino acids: CASSRLAGATDTQYF. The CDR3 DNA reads TGTGCCAGCAGCCGACTAGCAGGGGCCACAGATACGCAGTATTTT.

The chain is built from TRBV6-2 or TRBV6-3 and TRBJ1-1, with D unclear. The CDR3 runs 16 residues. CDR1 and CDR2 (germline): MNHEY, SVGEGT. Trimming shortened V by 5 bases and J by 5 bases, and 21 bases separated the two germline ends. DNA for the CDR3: TGTGCCAGCAGTGGCTCACGAGGCTCCAAGCGGACTGAAGCTTTCTTT. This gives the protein CASSGSRGSKRTEAFF.

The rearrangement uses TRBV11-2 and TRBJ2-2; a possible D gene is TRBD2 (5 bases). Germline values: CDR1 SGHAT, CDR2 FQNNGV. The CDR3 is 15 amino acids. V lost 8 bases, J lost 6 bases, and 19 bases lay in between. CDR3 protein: CASLRTQVVAGELFF. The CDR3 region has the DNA TGTGCCAGCTTAAGGACTCAAGTCGTAGCCGGGGAGCTGTTTTTT.

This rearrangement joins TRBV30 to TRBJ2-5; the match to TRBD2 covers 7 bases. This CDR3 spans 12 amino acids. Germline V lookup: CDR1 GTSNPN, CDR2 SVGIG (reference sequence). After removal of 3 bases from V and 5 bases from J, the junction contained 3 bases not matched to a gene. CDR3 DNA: TGTGCCTGGAGGCTGGGGGGGGAGACCCAGTACTTC. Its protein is CAWRLGGETQYF.

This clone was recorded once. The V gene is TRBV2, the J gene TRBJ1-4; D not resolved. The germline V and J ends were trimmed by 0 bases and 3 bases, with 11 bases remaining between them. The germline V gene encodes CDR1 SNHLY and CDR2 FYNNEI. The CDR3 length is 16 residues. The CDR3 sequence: CASSEAQRAANEKLFF. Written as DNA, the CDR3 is TGTGCCAGCAGTGAAGCGCAGCGGGCAGCTAATGAAAAACTGTTTTTT. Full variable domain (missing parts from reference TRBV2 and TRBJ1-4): EPEVTQTPSHQVTQMGQEVILRCVPISNHLYFYWYRQILGQKVEFLVSFYNNEISEKSEIFDDQFSVERPDGSNFTLKIRSTKLEDSAMYFCASSEAQRAANEKLFFGSGTQLSVL.

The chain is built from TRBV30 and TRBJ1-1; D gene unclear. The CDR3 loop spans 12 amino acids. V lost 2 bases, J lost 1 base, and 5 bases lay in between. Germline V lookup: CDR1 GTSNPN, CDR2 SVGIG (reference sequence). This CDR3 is CAWSTWNTEAFF. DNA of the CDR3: TGTGCCTGGAGTACATGGAACACTGAAGCTTTCTTT.

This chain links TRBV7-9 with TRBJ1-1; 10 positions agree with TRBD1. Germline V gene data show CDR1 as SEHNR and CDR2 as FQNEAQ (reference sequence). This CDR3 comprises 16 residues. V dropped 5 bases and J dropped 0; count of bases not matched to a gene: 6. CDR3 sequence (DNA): TGTGCCAGCAGCCGAAGGACAGGGGGATTGAACACTGAAGCTTTCTTT. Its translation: CASSRRTGGLNTEAFF. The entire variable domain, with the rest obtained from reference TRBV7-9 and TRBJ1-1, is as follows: DTGVSQNPRHKITKRGQNVTFRCDPISEHNRLYWYRQTLGQGPEFLTYFQNEAQLEKSRLLSDRFSAERPKGSFSTLEIQRTEQGDSAMYLCASSRRTGGLNTEAFFGQGTRLTVV.

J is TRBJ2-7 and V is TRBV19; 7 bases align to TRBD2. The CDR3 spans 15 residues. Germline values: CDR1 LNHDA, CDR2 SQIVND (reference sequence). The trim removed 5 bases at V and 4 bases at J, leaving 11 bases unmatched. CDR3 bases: TGTGCCAGTAGTCCTAGACTAGCCGTGTTGTACGAGCAGTACTTC. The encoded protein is CASSPRLAVLYEQYF.

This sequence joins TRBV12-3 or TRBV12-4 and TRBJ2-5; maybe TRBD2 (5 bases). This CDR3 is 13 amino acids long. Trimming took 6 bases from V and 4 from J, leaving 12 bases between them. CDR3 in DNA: TGTGCCAGCAGCCCGGGAAACGGAGAGACCCAGTACTTC. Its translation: CASSPGNGETQYF.